The 16 T cell receptor beta chains given below trace back to one sample, sequenced in a study of immune evolution from preneoplasia to lung adenocarcinoma. The assay was immunoSEQ multiplex PCR, and TCRdb's table has in-frame clones only and misses some. Among more than 5,000 clones listed, about 79% were seen once. The material sequenced was FFPE minimally invasive lung adenocarcinoma tissue. Receptor source: a person aged 55-85 years with lung adenocarcinoma.

The chain employs TRBV28 and TRBJ2-3; a weak D match, TRBD1 (6 bases). The CDR3 sequence is 16 residues long. The V end lost 4 bases, the J end lost 3 bases, and 17 bases lay between the germline ends. CDR1 is MDHEN, CDR2 SYDVKM, per germline. The CDR3 sequence: CASSSGVRGLTDTQYF. In DNA form, the CDR3 reads TGTGCCAGCAGTTCAGGGGTCCGGGGATTAACAGATACGCAGTATTTT.

The chain recombines TRBV28 with TRBJ1-4; D unclear. The CDR3 runs 14 residues. V was pared by 5 bases and J by 5 bases, with 12 bases between. Germline CDR1 and CDR2: MDHEN and SYDVKM. The CDR3 here is CASSHPVSNEKLFF. The CDR3 DNA reads as TGTGCCAGCAGTCACCCAGTCTCGAATGAAAAACTGTTTTTT.

This clone was observed a handful of times. V usage is TRBV7-8 and J usage is TRBJ1-5, with 9 bases aligning to TRBD1. Trimming cost V 4 bases and J 1 base; bases outside gene matches: 5. The CDR3 is made up of 16 amino acids. Germline V lookup: CDR1 SGHVS, CDR2 FQNEAQ. This CDR3 is CASSSGQGSSNQPQHF. CDR3 sequence (DNA): TGTGCCAGCAGCTCAGGACAGGGGTCAAGCAATCAGCCCCAGCATTTT.

The rearrangement uses TRBV7-9 and TRBJ1-4; TRBD1 agrees at 8 bases. The CDR3 has 15 amino acids. J was trimmed by 3 bases and V by 1 base; bases with no gene match: 1. CDR1 and CDR2 (germline): SEHNR, FQNEAQ (reference sequence). CDR3 residues: CASSLGTGPNEKLFF. As DNA, the CDR3 is TGTGCCAGCAGCTTAGGGACAGGGCCTAATGAAAAACTGTTTTTT.

The V gene is TRBV19, the J gene TRBJ1-1; D uncertain. The CDR3 is 14 residues long. Germline values: CDR1 LNHDA, CDR2 SQIVND (reference sequence). V gave up 0 bases and J gave up 7 bases, with 12 bases separating them. CDR3 region: CASSIDGRFFEAFF. In nucleotides, the CDR3 is TGTGCCAGTAGTATAGACGGCAGGTTTTTTGAAGCTTTCTTT. Together with reference TRBV19 and TRBJ1-1, the CDR3 gives the full variable domain: DGGITQSPKYLFRKEGQNVTLSCEQNLNHDAMYWYRQDPGQGLRLIYYSQIVNDFQKGDIAEGYSVSREKKESFPLTVTSAQKNPTAFYLCASSIDGRFFEAFFGQGTRLTVV.

About this clone itself: This same CDR3 is encoded by further DNA sequences in the sample. The V call is TRBV11-2, the J call TRBJ2-1; D is undetermined. V was shortened by 5 bases and J by 4 bases, with 6 bases between the two germline ends. The CDR3 contains 12 residues. Germline CDR1 SGHAT, CDR2 FQNNGV. The CDR3 region has the DNA TGTGCCAGCAGCCCCGAATACAATGAGCAGTTCTTC. This encodes CASSPEYNEQFF.

The rearrangement links TRBV9 to TRBJ2-2; D not resolved. The V gene lost 0 bases and the J gene lost 1 base, with 4 bases spanning the gap. The length of the CDR3 is 14 residues. CDR1 and CDR2 (germline): SGDLS, YYNGEE. The CDR3 spells CASSVGWNTGELFF. For the CDR3, the DNA is TGTGCCAGCAGCGTAGGCTGGAACACCGGGGAGCTGTTTTTT.

V and J are TRBV10-1 and TRBJ1-6, with a possible D match to TRBD1 (5 bases). Trimming took 5 bases from V and 10 from J, leaving 15 bases between them. The germline gives CDR1 WNHNN, CDR2 SYGVQD (reference sequence). The CDR3 runs 14 residues. CDR3 in amino acids: CASSHGSSGSPLHF. In DNA form, the CDR3 reads TGCGCCAGCAGTCACGGGTCCTCAGGGTCACCCCTCCACTTT.

The chain joins TRBV10-3 to TRBJ1-5; 7 bases are a match to TRBD1. CDR1 and CDR2 (germline): ENHRY, SYGVKD. The CDR3 is 14 residues long. The junction had 4 bases not matched to a gene; V was cut back by 6 bases and J by 2 bases. CDR3: CAISRDRGNQPQHF. In nucleotides, the CDR3 is TGTGCCATCAGCCGGGACAGAGGCAATCAGCCCCAGCATTTT.

This clone was seen a single time. The rearrangement joins TRBV6-6 to TRBJ2-7, with 7 bases that match TRBD1. Trimming cost V 6 bases and J 3 bases; bases outside gene matches: 11. This CDR3 is built from 15 residues. Germline loops: CDR1 MNHNY, CDR2 SVGAGI (reference sequence). The CDR3 DNA follows: TGTGCCAGCAGCATCACAGGGGAAGATTACTACGAGCAGTACTTC. Translating gives CASSITGEDYYEQYF.

V usage is TRBV27 and J usage is TRBJ1-2; 7 bases agree with TRBD1. J gave up 8 bases and V 5 bases, and 17 bases lay outside the gene matches. Germline CDR1 MNHEY, CDR2 SMNVEV (reference sequence). The CDR3 covers 16 residues. The DNA for the CDR3 is TGTGCCAGCAGTCCCAGGGCCGGGACAGCCCTGGGAGGCTACACCTTC. Translated: CASSPRAGTALGGYTF.

The CDR3 DNA sequence: TGTGCCAGCAGCTTTCGGGGAGGTGGTAATGAAAAACTGTTTTTT. Residues: CASSFRGGGNEKLFF. The V call is TRBV5-4, the J call TRBJ1-4; D ambiguous. Trimming left V 2 bases short and J 4 bases short, with 12 bases between. Germline CDR1 and CDR2: SGHNT and YYREEE (reference sequence). CDR3 size: 15 residues.

This sequence joins TRBV19 and TRBJ1-5; a weak D match, TRBD1 (6 bases). Germline CDR1 and CDR2: LNHDA and SQIVND (reference sequence). Trimming pared 5 bases from V and 5 bases from J, leaving 13 bases between. This CDR3 has 14 residues. The CDR3 nucleotides read TGTGCCAGTAGTGCCGACAGGCCGGATCAGCCCCAGCATTTT. As protein: CASSADRPDQPQHF.

The CDR3, as DNA: TGTGCCAGCAGCTTCCCCTCCTCCTACGAGCAGTACTTC. This sequence encodes CASSFPSSYEQYF. The rearrangement links TRBV7-9 to TRBJ2-7; D gene unclear. Germline lookup yields CDR1 SEHNR and CDR2 FQNEAQ (reference sequence). Trimming took off 3 bases at V and 0 bases at J, with 6 bases between the two ends. The CDR3 is made up of 13 amino acids. Supplemented by reference TRBV7-9 and TRBJ2-7, the full variable domain reads DTGVSQNPRHKITKRGQNVTFRCDPISEHNRLYWYRQTLGQGPEFLTYFQNEAQLEKSRLLSDRFSAERPKGSFSTLEIQRTEQGDSAMYLCASSFPSSYEQYFGPGTRLTVT.

The chain is built from TRBV28 and TRBJ1-1, with 10 positions matching TRBD1. Trimming cost V 5 bases and J 0 bases; bases outside gene matches: 9. The CDR3 runs to 17 residues. Germline loops: CDR1 MDHEN, CDR2 SYDVKM. The CDR3 region is CASSPDRGRVLNTEAFF. In nucleotides, the CDR3 is TGTGCCAGCAGTCCCGACAGGGGGCGCGTCCTGAACACTGAAGCTTTCTTT.

The chain uses TRBV7-9 and TRBJ2-1; possibly TRBD2 for D (7 bases). This CDR3 contains 13 residues. V shed 6 bases and J shed 6 bases, with 12 bases lying between them. Germline CDR1 is SEHNR and CDR2 is FQNEAQ (reference sequence). For the CDR3, the DNA is TGTGCCAGCAGACGGGGGGCAGTCAATGAGCAGTTCTTC. It specifies CASRRGAVNEQFF. The full variable domain, its missing parts supplied by reference TRBV7-9 and TRBJ2-1, is DTGVSQNPRHKITKRGQNVTFRCDPISEHNRLYWYRQTLGQGPEFLTYFQNEAQLEKSRLLSDRFSAERPKGSFSTLEIQRTEQGDSAMYLCASRRGAVNEQFFGPGTRLTVL.